This T cell receptor (beta chain) was recorded in a study of T cells after yellow fever vaccination. Study summary: Preparation of fractions with low cell numbers was performed using SMART-Seq v4 Ultra Low Input.

Study-level findings and limits: A large majority of primary-vaccination clones showed up again after the booster (just under 97% CD4, 75% to 90% CD8). Across the CD4 and CD8 compartments, a small share of clonotypes was present in both.

CDR1 is SQVTM, CDR2 ANQGSEA, per germline. V dropped 0 bases and J dropped 7; count of bases not matched to a gene: 1. This CDR3 is 12 amino acids long. Generation of TCR cDNA used 5'RACE template switching (which added a universal primer site and UMIs). Via MiXCR, TCRdb re-called the 5' RACE reads, giving one row per CDR3 protein. The sample contains about 52,000 distinct CDR3 sequences, 6.5% to 8% of which appear only once. The V call is TRBV29-1, the J call TRBJ1-2, with TRBD1 matching over 8 bases. The clonotype originates from a man younger than 35 who received the YFV17D yellow fever vaccine. Sequencing was performed on CD8+ T cells not binding an NS4B(214-222) dextramer, sorted from PBMCs, taken more than 35 days after the first yellow fever vaccination. The CDR3 spells CSVEETGVGYTF. CDR3 nucleotides: TGCAGCGTTGAAGAGACAGGGGTTGGCTACACCTTC. Using reference TRBV29-1 and TRBJ1-2 for the parts outside the CDR3, the full variable domain is SAVISQKPSRDICQRGTSLTIQCQVDSQVTMMFWYRQQPGQSLTLIATANQGSEATYESGFVIDKFPISRPNLTFSTLTVSNMSPEDSSIYLCSVEETGVGYTFGSGTRLTVV.